Below are 15 T cell receptor beta chains sequenced from a single sample in a study of technical replicates of blood from a few donors. Clones were read by immunoSEQ multiplex PCR, and TCRdb kept only the in-frame ones, dropping some. The repertoire holds 85,000 to 100,000 clones, with approximately 94% as singletons. Sequenced input: T cells isolated from PBMCs. The receptors here all came from a human donor in good health.

This clone has a handful of counts. In the same sample, other DNA sequences code for this CDR3. CDR3 in amino acids: CASSLPSGRYNEQFF. In DNA, the CDR3 is TGTGCCAGCAGCTTACCTAGCGGGAGGTACAATGAGCAGTTCTTC. This chain joins TRBV7-8 and TRBJ2-1, with TRBD2 matching 11 bases. V shed 2 bases and J 4 bases; nucleotides not matched to a gene: 1. The CDR3 is 15 residues long. The germline gives CDR1 SGHVS, CDR2 FQNEAQ. Looking up the rest from reference TRBV7-8 and TRBJ2-1 gives the full variable domain: GAGVSQSPRYKVAKRGQDVALRCDPISGHVSLFWYQQALGQGPEFLTYFQNEAQLDKSGLPSDRFFAERPEGSVSTLKIQRTQQEDSAVYLCASSLPSGRYNEQFFGPGTRLTVL.

The rearrangement links TRBV27 to TRBJ1-4, with a tentative D call TRBD1 (6 bases). Looked up from germline, CDR1 is MNHEY and CDR2 is SMNVEV (reference sequence). The germline V and J ends were trimmed by 5 bases and 7 bases, with 20 bases remaining between them. The CDR3 is made up of 16 amino acids. Here the CDR3 reads CASSPTGGLRGEKLFF. CDR3 nucleotide sequence: TGTGCCAGCAGTCCCACGGGGGGCCTAAGGGGTGAAAAACTGTTTTTT.

V is TRBV7-9 and J is TRBJ2-2, with D possibly TRBD2 on 6 matching bases. The germline gives CDR1 SEHNR, CDR2 FQNEAQ (reference sequence). The CDR3 length is 13 residues. V gave up 5 bases and J gave up 6 bases, with 10 bases separating them. The CDR3 DNA sequence: TGTGCCAGCAGCCTGGGGGAGGCCGGGGAGCTGTTTTTT. This encodes CASSLGEAGELFF. Full variable domain (remainder filled in from reference TRBV7-9 and TRBJ2-2): DTGVSQNPRHKITKRGQNVTFRCDPISEHNRLYWYRQTLGQGPEFLTYFQNEAQLEKSRLLSDRFSAERPKGSFSTLEIQRTEQGDSAMYLCASSLGEAGELFFGEGSRLTVL.

The sample holds one count of this clone. This sequence joins TRBV4-1 and TRBJ2-7, with a possible D match to TRBD2 (5 bases). CDR1 and CDR2 (germline): MGHRA, YSYEKL. The length of the CDR3 is 15 residues. Trimming removed 1 base from V and 0 bases from J, with 10 bases in between. For the CDR3, the DNA is TGCGCCAGCAGCCAAGTTAAAGGGAGCTCCTACGAGCAGTACTTC. Amino acids: CASSQVKGSSYEQYF.

This chain links TRBV12-5 with TRBJ1-1; possible D gene TRBD1, 6 bases. With 5 bases removed from V and 2 bases from J, the gap between germline ends came to 39 bases. Germline CDR1 and CDR2: LGHNT and FRNRAP. This CDR3 has 23 amino acids. The DNA of the CDR3 is TGTGCTAGTGGTAGGGTTATTTTGGTGTGGGACAATCCAGAGGGGAGACGAAACACTGAAGCTTTCTTT. This translates into CASGRVILVWDNPEGRRNTEAFF. Filled out from reference TRBV12-5 and TRBJ1-1, the complete variable domain reads DARVTQTPRHKVTEMGQEVTMRCQPILGHNTVFWYRQTMMQGLELLAYFRNRAPLDDSGMPKDRFSAEMPDATLATLKIQPSEPRDSAVYFCASGRVILVWDNPEGRRNTEAFFGQGTRLTVV.

This clone was detected once. The V and J genes are TRBV9 and TRBJ2-5; 9 positions match TRBD1. Germline trimming cut 1 base from V and 5 bases from J; bases unmatched to any gene: 6. The CDR3 length is 15 residues. Germline CDR1 reads SGDLS; CDR2 reads YYNGEE. This CDR3 reads CASSVWDRVSETQYF. The CDR3 nucleotides read TGTGCCAGCAGCGTATGGGACAGGGTTTCGGAGACCCAGTACTTC.

DNA for the CDR3: TGTGCCAGCAGCTTGCCACAGGGGGCCTCGTTTGCCCACGACACTGAAGCTTTCTTT. Amino acid sequence: CASSLPQGASFAHDTEAFF. The chain is built from TRBV7-9 and TRBJ1-1, with 9 bases identical to TRBD1. This CDR3 has 19 residues. Germline CDR1 reads SEHNR; CDR2 reads FQNEAQ (reference sequence). With V trimmed by 3 bases and J by 3 bases, 17 bases remained unmatched.

The V gene is TRBV27, the J gene TRBJ1-1; TRBD1 is a possible D gene (5 bases). Germline loops: CDR1 MNHEY, CDR2 SMNVEV (reference sequence). With 1 base removed from V and 1 base from J, the gap between germline ends came to 7 bases. The CDR3 contains 14 residues. The CDR3 region has the DNA TGTGCCAGCAGTTTATGGGGGGAGAACACTGAAGCTTTCTTT. Translation: CASSLWGENTEAFF.

This chain connects TRBV29-1 to TRBJ2-1, with a tentative D call TRBD2 (5 bases). Germline CDR1 and CDR2: SQVTM and ANQGSEA. V gave up 6 bases and J gave up 8 bases, with 17 bases separating them. The CDR3 contains 13 residues. The CDR3 DNA sequence: TGCAGCGTCTATCTGTGGACTCTGGATGAGCAGTTCTTC. It is translated as CSVYLWTLDEQFF.

This chain uses TRBV5-1 with TRBJ2-1; TRBD2 aligns across 13 bases. J gave up 9 bases and V 0 bases, and 6 bases lay outside the gene matches. The germline CDR1 and CDR2 sequences are SGHRS and YFSETQ. CDR3 length: 16 residues. CDR3 sequence: CASSLGILAGGREQFF. The CDR3 coding sequence is TGCGCCAGCAGCTTGGGCATACTAGCGGGGGGGCGTGAGCAGTTCTTC. Variable domain in full (rest from reference TRBV5-1 and TRBJ2-1): KAGVTQTPRYLIKTRGQQVTLSCSPISGHRSVSWYQQTPGQGLQFLFEYFSETQRNKGNFPGRFSGRQFSNSRSEMNVSTLELGDSALYLCASSLGILAGGREQFFGPGTRLTVL.

J is TRBJ1-6 and V is TRBV30, with D possibly matching TRBD1 (5 bases). V was pared by 2 bases and J by 7 bases, with 9 bases between. Per the germline V gene, CDR1 is GTSNPN and CDR2 is SVGIG (reference sequence). The length of the CDR3 is 13 residues. CDR3 amino acids: CAWSLAGNSPLHF. DNA for the CDR3: TGTGCCTGGAGTCTGGCAGGGAATTCACCCCTCCACTTT.

The rearrangement links TRBV14 to TRBJ1-2; D remains unclear. Trimming shortened V by 4 bases and J by 9 bases, and 12 bases separated the two germline ends. The germline CDR1 and CDR2 sequences are SGHDN and FVKESK. The CDR3 runs 12 residues. The CDR3 sequence: CASSLSRDRYTF. The CDR3 bases are TGTGCCAGCAGCCTTAGCCGAGACCGCTACACCTTC.

This chain connects TRBV5-4 to TRBJ2-1; 10 nucleotides match TRBD1. CDR1 and CDR2 from the germline V gene are SGHNT and YYREEE (reference sequence). The CDR3 runs to 17 residues. With V trimmed by 4 bases and J by 7 bases, 14 bases remained unmatched. DNA for the CDR3: TGTGCCAGCAGCGCGGGCGGGGACAGGGGAATTGGGAATGAGCAGTTCTTC. Its translation: CASSAGGDRGIGNEQFF.

A single count supports this clone. The chain has TRBV28 and TRBJ1-2, with D perhaps matching TRBD1 (5 bases). Germline CDR1 and CDR2: MDHEN and SYDVKM. V was clipped by 5 bases and J by 0 bases, with 19 bases between them. The CDR3 sequence is 17 residues long. CDR3 coding DNA: TGTGCCAGCAGTAGCATGGAAGTAACGACAGCTAACTATGGCTACACCTTC. It encodes CASSSMEVTTANYGYTF.

The gene calls are TRBV6-4 and TRBJ2-1; D gene ambiguous. Germline values: CDR1 MRHNA, CDR2 SNTAGT. V gave up 8 bases and J gave up 6 bases, with 23 bases separating them. This CDR3 spans 16 amino acids. The chain's CDR3 is CASSDLPGSPRNEQFF. CDR3 nucleotides: TGTGCCAGCTCCGACCTTCCAGGATCCCCTCGCAATGAGCAGTTCTTC.